The following is a T cell receptor (beta chain) sequence with its context. This clone is a singleton in its sample. Its antigen remains unidentified. There are no base qualities to consult, and no much larger clone falls within one base. A solitary read yields weak support. TCR CDR3 regions were amplified from genomic DNA by multiplex PCR using the deep immunoSEQ assay. Extracted genomic DNA from each cell subset was spread evenly across all wells of several immunoSEQ 96-well plates, with each plate serving as a replicate. Each replicate PCR for sorted subsets received roughly 200 ng genomic DNA, equal to some 32,000 T cell genomes. The purified libraries were quantified using a Qubit 3.0 fluorometer, sized with a Bioanalyzer 2100, and then quantified again using the KAPA Library Quantification kit. Each immunoSEQ 96-well plate was sequenced on its own single-read 150-cycle Illumina NextSeq 550 flow cell. Per the authors' processing: The immunoSEQ output contained only junctional sequences without quality scores, so filtering could not match that applied to full-length reads. Sequences were annotated with PyIR, a Python wrapper for IgBLAST v1.9, using IMGT germline references to assign V/J genes and CDR3. Reads were removed for weak V/J assignments (E-value above 1e-6), missing CDR3, stop codons, out-of-frame junctions, or ambiguous translated residues. V3J clonotypes were defined by identical inferred V gene, J gene, and CDR3 amino acid sequence. The percentage overlap between two repertoires was calculated by dividing the number of shared unique clonotypes by the size of the smaller repertoire. RTK rarefaction, the Chao1 estimator, and Recon v2.1 estimates of unobserved clonotypes were used to assess repertoire richness. For all TCRbeta clonotypes obtained by the gDNA method from a few donors, generation probabilities were computed with OLGA. TCRdb holds this immuneACCESS table with in-frame rearrangements only. Some clones are missing; in checked studies, unresolved V genes explain under half, and the rest has no known cause. The V and J calls and clone size were taken over from that table, and D and trimming were inferred from the DNA. A total of about 95,000 clones appear in this sample, around two thirds of them only once. The ten largest clones represent around 41% of the sample.

The sample originates from a study of shared clonotypes between healthy human individuals (dated by TCRdb to the early 2020s). For the wider study: The cohort comprised a couple of women and a few men aged 18 to 49 years. For each donor, CD4 naive and CD4 memory were each run on three plates, CD8 naive on two plates, and CD8 memory on one plate. To estimate repertoire size and how much clonotypes are shared between individuals, the study performed deep sequencing of blood TCR repertoires from roughly five healthy adults. To increase sequencing depth and limit assay-specific biases, different laboratories used diverse techniques to prepare libraries and sequence TCR repertoires. Per donor, leukapheresis produced somewhere between about 0.8 and 9 billion PBMCs. Beyond this particular receptor, the publication reports: Clonotypes shared by all four sorted-subset donors showed higher generation probabilities than non-shared clonotypes. Estimated clonotype richness was generally larger for naive than for memory subsets. Because the study included only a small number of donors, the genetic and exposure-history diversity represented was limited. Sampling was restricted to blood, and TCR repertoires in tissues likely differ from the TCR repertoires found in blood. Based on pairwise subsampling, the degree of clonotype sharing among donors was expected to be affected by sequencing depth. Sharing across several donors was observed for about 5% of naive CD4, less than 4% of naive CD8, roughly 2.3% of memory CD4, and about 0.39% of memory CD8 clonotypes. Even with the large sequencing depth, rarefaction of the sorted-subset datasets indicated that sequencing was incomplete.

The germline V gene sets CDR1 to MGHRA and CDR2 to YSYEKL. V and J are truncated by 0 bases and 1 base respectively, leaving an intervening sequence of 15 bases. The cysteine opens and the phenylalanine closes a CDR3 of 17 amino acids. The DNA shown is the 51-base CDR3, in frame from base 1. The donors were healthy, HIV-negative adults with no recently reported acute infections or vaccinations. Every donor was a Caucasian adult living in Nashville, Tennessee, USA. CD8 memory samples were composed of magnetically selected CD45RO+ cells combined with CCR7-negative CD45RA+ effector memory (TemRA) cells. Blood was collected by leukapheresis, and PBMCs were isolated by Ficoll-Histopaque density gradient centrifugation and then cryopreserved in liquid nitrogen vapor phase. Analytical flow cytometry was used to check the purity and quantity of every magnetically sorted T cell population. Each sorted fraction had its genomic DNA isolated and then quantified by UV absorbance on a Nanodrop 2000c.

This clonotype originated in a man between 25 and 39 years old in good health. The sequenced sample was memory CD8+ T cells sorted from blood. The sample's cell subset or site label, decoded: CD45RO+ cells pooled with CCR7-negative TemRA cells. The receptor chain draws on TRBV4-1 and TRBJ1-1, with an unclear D gene assignment. The CDR3 region: CASSQDSIGPQNTEAFF. The DNA reads TGCGCCAGCAGCCAAGATAGTATAGGACCGCAGAACACTGAAGCTTTCTTT.